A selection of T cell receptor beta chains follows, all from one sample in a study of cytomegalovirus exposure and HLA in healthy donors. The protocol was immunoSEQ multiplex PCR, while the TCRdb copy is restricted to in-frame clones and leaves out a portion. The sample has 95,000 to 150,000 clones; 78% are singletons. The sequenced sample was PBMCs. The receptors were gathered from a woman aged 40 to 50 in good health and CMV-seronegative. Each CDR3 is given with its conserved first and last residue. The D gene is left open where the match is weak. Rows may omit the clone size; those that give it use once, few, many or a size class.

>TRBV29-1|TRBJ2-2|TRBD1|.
CSGEDRGPNTGELFF
TGCAGCGGCGAAGACAGGGGGCCGAACACCGGGGAGCTGTTTTTT
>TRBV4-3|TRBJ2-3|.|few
CASSQALRESSTDTQYF
TGCGCCAGCAGCCAAGCTCTCCGGGAATCTAGCACAGATACGCAGTATTTT
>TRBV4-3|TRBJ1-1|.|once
CASSQDLGQHTEAFF
TGCGCCAGCAGCCAAGATCTGGGACAACACACTGAAGCTTTCTTT
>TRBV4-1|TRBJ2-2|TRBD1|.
CASRPGTGLHGELFF
TGCGCCAGCAGGCCCGGGACAGGGTTGCACGGGGAGCTGTTTTTT
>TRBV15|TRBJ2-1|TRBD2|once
CATSRDVTGYARTSGRAVYEQFF
TGTGCCACCAGCAGAGATGTGACAGGGTACGCCCGGACTAGCGGGAGGGCCGTCTATGAGCAGTTCTTC
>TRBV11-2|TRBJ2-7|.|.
CASSLSPGTYEQYF
TGTGCCAGCAGCTTATCGCCGGGGACCTACGAGCAGTACTTC
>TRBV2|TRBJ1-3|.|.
CARAGSSGNTIYF
TGTGCCAGGGCCGGGAGCTCTGGAAACACCATATATTTT
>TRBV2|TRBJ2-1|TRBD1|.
CASRRGRTGVVDEQFF
TGTGCCAGCAGGCGAGGAAGGACAGGGGTTGTGGATGAGCAGTTCTTC
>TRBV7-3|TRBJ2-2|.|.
CASSSQGNTGELFF
TGTGCCAGCAGCTCACAGGGGAACACCGGGGAGCTGTTTTTT
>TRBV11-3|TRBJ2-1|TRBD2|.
CASIRTLAGVYNEQFF
TGTGCCAGCATCCGCACTTTAGCGGGGGTATACAATGAGCAGTTCTTC
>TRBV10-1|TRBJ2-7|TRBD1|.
CARIRDRRHEQYF
TGCGCCAGAATCCGGGACAGGAGGCACGAGCAGTACTTC
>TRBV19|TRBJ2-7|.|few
CASSIQGAGEVTYEQYF
TGTGCCAGTAGTATTCAAGGGGCCGGGGAGGTCACCTACGAGCAGTACTTC
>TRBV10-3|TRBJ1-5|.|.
CAAGTGVGQPQHF
TGTGCCGCGGGAACGGGGGTCGGACAGCCCCAGCATTTT
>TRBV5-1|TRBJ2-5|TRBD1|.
CASSLNSGGETQYF
TGCGCCAGCAGCCTTAACTCAGGGGGCGAGACCCAGTACTTC
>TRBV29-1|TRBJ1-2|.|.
CSVGGTRYRYGYTF
TGCAGCGTTGGGGGGACTAGGTACCGCTATGGCTACACCTTC
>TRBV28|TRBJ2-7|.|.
CASSLVTGSSYEQYF
TGTGCCAGCAGTTTGGTCACAGGGAGCTCCTACGAGCAGTACTTC
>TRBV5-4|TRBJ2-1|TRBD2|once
CASNFMGGSYNEQFF
TGTGCCAGCAACTTCATGGGGGGGAGCTACAATGAGCAGTTCTTC
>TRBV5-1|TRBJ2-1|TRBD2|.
CASSSLLAGGGNEQFF
TGCGCCAGCAGCTCTCTTCTGGCGGGAGGTGGCAATGAGCAGTTCTTC
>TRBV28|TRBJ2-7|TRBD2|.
CASYPGASGRDEQYF
TGTGCCAGCTACCCGGGGGCTAGCGGGAGGGACGAGCAGTACTTC
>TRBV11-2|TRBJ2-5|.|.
CASSRRGIETQYF
TGTGCCAGCAGTCGTCGGGGGATTGAGACCCAGTACTTC
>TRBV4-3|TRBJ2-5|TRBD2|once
CASSQEPYRLAPAETQYF
TGCGCCAGCAGCCAAGAGCCCTACAGACTAGCGCCAGCGGAGACCCAGTACTTC
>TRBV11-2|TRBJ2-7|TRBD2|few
CASSSTSGPLREQYF
TGTGCCAGCAGCTCGACTAGCGGGCCACTACGGGAGCAGTACTTC
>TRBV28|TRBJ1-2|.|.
CASTYMEDYGYTF
TGTGCCAGCACTTACATGGAGGACTATGGCTACACCTTC
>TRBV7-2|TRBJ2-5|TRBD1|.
CASSLRRTGGSETQYF
TGTGCCAGCAGCTTACGCAGGACAGGGGGGTCTGAGACCCAGTACTTC
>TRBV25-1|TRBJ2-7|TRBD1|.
CASSDDRVFAYEQYF
TGTGCCAGCAGTGACGACAGGGTATTCGCCTACGAGCAGTACTTC
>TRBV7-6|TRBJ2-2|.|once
CASSWGSSNTGELFF
TGTGCCAGCAGTTGGGGCAGCTCGAACACCGGGGAGCTGTTTTTT
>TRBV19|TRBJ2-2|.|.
CASKSSRGTGELFF
TGTGCCAGTAAATCCTCAAGGGGGACCGGGGAGCTGTTTTTT
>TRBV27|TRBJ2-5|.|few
CASSPSRWRGETQYF
TGTGCCAGCAGTCCATCCCGGTGGAGGGGCGAGACCCAGTACTTC
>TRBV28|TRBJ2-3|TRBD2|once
CASSFASGRGTQYF
TGTGCCAGCAGTTTTGCTAGCGGCCGAGGTACGCAGTATTTT
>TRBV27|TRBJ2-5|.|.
CASSTGWKETQYF
TGTGCCAGCAGTACAGGTTGGAAGGAGACCCAGTACTTC
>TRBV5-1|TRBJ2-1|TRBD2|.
CASSLASLAFSSYNEQFF
TGCGCCAGCAGCTTGGCCTCACTAGCGTTCAGCTCCTACAATGAGCAGTTCTTC